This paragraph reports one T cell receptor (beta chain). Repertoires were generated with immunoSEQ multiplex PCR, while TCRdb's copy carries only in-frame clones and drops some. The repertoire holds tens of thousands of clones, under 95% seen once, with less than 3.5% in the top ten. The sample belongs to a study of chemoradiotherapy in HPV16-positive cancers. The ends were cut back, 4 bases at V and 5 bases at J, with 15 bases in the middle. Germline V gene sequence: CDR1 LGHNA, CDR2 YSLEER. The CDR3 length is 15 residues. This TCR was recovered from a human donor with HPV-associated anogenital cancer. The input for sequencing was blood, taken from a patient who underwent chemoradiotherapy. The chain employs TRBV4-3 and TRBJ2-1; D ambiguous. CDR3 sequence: CASSPLQNLNNEQFF. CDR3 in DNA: TGCGCCAGCAGCCCTCTCCAAAACCTTAACAATGAGCAGTTCTTC.